This T cell receptor (beta chain) was identified in a study of T-cell reconstitution after alpha-beta-depleted transplantation in children. TCRbeta library construction was performed incorporating unique molecular identifiers. TCRdb re-analysed the PCR reads in MiXCR, keeping a single row per CDR3 protein. Here the sample spans about 240,000 distinct CDR3 sequences, 9.5% to 15% being singletons. The sequences come from PBMCs from the stem cell graft donor, collected from the stem cell graft. This TCR was recovered from a human donor who donated a stem cell graft to a child with acute lymphoblastic leukemia.

The CDR3 loop reads CATSDRTSGMTPIYNEQFF. CDR3 sequence (DNA): TGTGCCACCAGTGACCGGACTAGCGGGATGACTCCGATTTACAATGAGCAGTTCTTC. The rearrangement joins TRBV24-1 to TRBJ2-1; the match to TRBD2 covers 12 bases. The germline V gene encodes CDR1 KGHDR and CDR2 SFDVKD. The trim removed 4 bases at V and 4 bases at J, leaving 13 bases unmatched. The CDR3 covers 19 residues.